The rows below give T cell receptor beta chains drawn from one sample of a study of T cell repertoires in cytomegalovirus infection. Their antigens remain unidentified. Using its own MiXCR run on the reads, TCRdb lists one record per CDR3 protein. The table records around 750,000 distinct CDR3 sequences, 32% of them present only once. The material was cultured CD8+ T cells from PBMCs, obtained from culture after CMV antigen stimulation. The receptors derive from a human donor in good health (CMV status not recorded). Some clones in this sample may be carry-over from other donors' samples. Each CDR3 is given with its conserved first and last residue. D genes are given only for firm matches. Expanded clones get a size class; other rows say once, few or many, or leave the size out.

J gene: TRBJ2-3; clone size: -; CDR3 length: 15; V gene: TRBV9; D gene: TRBD2; CDR3 DNA: TGTGCCAGCAGCGTAGCCCAGCGGGGTACAGATACGCAGTATTTT; CDR3 protein: CASSVAQRGTDTQYF
J gene: TRBJ2-7; clone size: -; CDR3 length: 15; V gene: TRBV4-1; D gene: TRBD1; CDR3 DNA: TGCGCCAGCAGCCCAGGACAGGGGGCTGGTTACGAGCAGTACTTC; CDR3 protein: CASSPGQGAGYEQYF
J gene: TRBJ1-5; clone size: few; CDR3 length: 13; V gene: TRBV6-2/TRBV6-3; D gene: -; CDR3 DNA: TGTGCCAGCAGTCGGGACATTCATCAGCCCCAGCATTTT; CDR3 protein: CASSRDIHQPQHF
J gene: TRBJ1-2; clone size: few; CDR3 length: 15; V gene: TRBV4-1; D gene: TRBD1; CDR3 DNA: TGCGCCAGCAGCCGGAATGACAGGGCCGGCGATGGCTACACCTTC; CDR3 protein: CASSRNDRAGDGYTF
J gene: TRBJ1-6; clone size: many; CDR3 length: 15; V gene: TRBV7-2; D gene: -; CDR3 DNA: TGTGCCAGCAGCTTAGCCCCTTCGAGGGACGCACCCCTCCACTTT; CDR3 protein: CASSLAPSRDAPLHF
J gene: TRBJ2-1; clone size: -; CDR3 length: 16; V gene: TRBV2; D gene: -; CDR3 DNA: TGTGCCAGCAGTCGTAGGGGGGGGGTTGTGGACAATGAGCAGTTCTTC; CDR3 protein: CASSRRGGVVDNEQFF
J gene: TRBJ1-1; clone size: -; CDR3 length: 15; V gene: TRBV7-6; D gene: -; CDR3 DNA: TGTGCCAGCAGCCCCTTTCCAGAGTGGAACACTGAAGCTTTCTTT; CDR3 protein: CASSPFPEWNTEAFF
J gene: TRBJ1-2; clone size: -; CDR3 length: 13; V gene: TRBV6-5; D gene: -; CDR3 DNA: TGTGCCAGCAGTTACGGAGGGGGCTATGGCTACACCTTC; CDR3 protein: CASSYGGGYGYTF
J gene: TRBJ1-2; clone size: few; CDR3 length: 16; V gene: TRBV7-8; D gene: -; CDR3 DNA: TGTGCCAGCAGCCTTTCCCCGGCAGAAGTATCGGATGGCTACACCTTC; CDR3 protein: CASSLSPAEVSDGYTF
J gene: TRBJ2-3; clone size: -; CDR3 length: 15; V gene: TRBV4-1; D gene: -; CDR3 DNA: TGCGCCAGCAGCCCCAGACCATCTGGGACAGATACGCAGTATTTT; CDR3 protein: CASSPRPSGTDTQYF
J gene: TRBJ2-3; clone size: -; CDR3 length: 14; V gene: TRBV27; D gene: TRBD2; CDR3 DNA: TGTGCCAGCAGTCGGGGACTAGCGACAGATACGCAGTATTTT; CDR3 protein: CASSRGLATDTQYF
J gene: TRBJ2-5; clone size: few; CDR3 length: 13; V gene: TRBV7-9; D gene: -; CDR3 DNA: TGTGCCAGCAGCTTAGTGACTGAAGAGACCCAGTACTTC; CDR3 protein: CASSLVTEETQYF
J gene: TRBJ2-7; clone size: -; CDR3 length: 15; V gene: TRBV7-9; D gene: -; CDR3 DNA: TGTGCCAGCAGCCTCGTGGGGGCCAGGTTCTACGAGCAGTACTTC; CDR3 protein: CASSLVGARFYEQYF
J gene: TRBJ1-6; clone size: many; CDR3 length: 14; V gene: TRBV7-2; D gene: -; CDR3 DNA: TGTGCCAGCAGCCTAAGCTCTGGTAATTCACCCCTCCACTTT; CDR3 protein: CASSLSSGNSPLHF
J gene: TRBJ1-2; clone size: few; CDR3 length: 15; V gene: TRBV29-1; D gene: TRBD1; CDR3 DNA: TGCAGCGTCGCAGAGGGGGACAGTCCGATCTATGGCTACACCTTC; CDR3 protein: CSVAEGDSPIYGYTF
J gene: TRBJ1-4; clone size: -; CDR3 length: 15; V gene: TRBV4-3; D gene: -; CDR3 DNA: TGCGCCAGCAGCCAAGATTTCTCAGGAAAAGGGAAACTGTTTTTT; CDR3 protein: CASSQDFSGKGKLFF
J gene: TRBJ1-1; clone size: few; CDR3 length: 15; V gene: TRBV3-1; D gene: -; CDR3 DNA: TGTGCCAGCAGCCAGCAGGTCCTGGAAGTCACTGAAGCTTTCTTT; CDR3 protein: CASSQQVLEVTEAFF
J gene: TRBJ2-5; clone size: few; CDR3 length: 16; V gene: TRBV6-2/TRBV6-3; D gene: -; CDR3 DNA: TGTGCCAGCAGTTTGTTTTGGCAGCCGGACCAAGAGACCCAGTACTTC; CDR3 protein: CASSLFWQPDQETQYF
J gene: TRBJ2-2; clone size: few; CDR3 length: 16; V gene: TRBV14; D gene: -; CDR3 DNA: TGTGCCAGCAGCATTCGCCCTCTCCCCCCGACCGGGGAGCTGTTTTTT; CDR3 protein: CASSIRPLPPTGELFF
J gene: TRBJ1-1; clone size: -; CDR3 length: 15; V gene: TRBV4-1; D gene: -; CDR3 DNA: TGCGCCAGCACCCATCGGACTGGCGGGAACACTGAAGCTTTCTTT; CDR3 protein: CASTHRTGGNTEAFF
J gene: TRBJ1-2; clone size: -; CDR3 length: 16; V gene: TRBV14; D gene: -; CDR3 DNA: TGTGCCAGCAGCCAAGATGAGCCGGGGGCCATCTATGGCTACACCTTC; CDR3 protein: CASSQDEPGAIYGYTF
J gene: TRBJ1-1; clone size: -; CDR3 length: 14; V gene: TRBV27; D gene: -; CDR3 DNA: TGTGCCAGCTGCCCCTTCAGGGAGAACACTGAAGCTTTCTTT; CDR3 protein: CASCPFRENTEAFF
J gene: TRBJ2-6; clone size: -; CDR3 length: 15; V gene: TRBV9; D gene: -; CDR3 DNA: TGTGCCAGCAGCCCCTTAAGGGCCGGGGCCAACGTCCTGACTTTC; CDR3 protein: CASSPLRAGANVLTF
J gene: TRBJ1-1; clone size: few; CDR3 length: 14; V gene: TRBV4-3; D gene: -; CDR3 DNA: TGCGCCAGCAGCCAAGTTGCTATGAACACTGAAGCTTTCTTT; CDR3 protein: CASSQVAMNTEAFF
J gene: TRBJ2-3; clone size: -; CDR3 length: 14; V gene: TRBV2; D gene: TRBD1; CDR3 DNA: TGTGCCAACAGTACTGGACAGGGTGTAGATACGCAGTATTTT; CDR3 protein: CANSTGQGVDTQYF
J gene: TRBJ2-3; clone size: -; CDR3 length: 15; V gene: TRBV11-3; D gene: TRBD1; CDR3 DNA: TGTGCCAGCAGCTCCCGACAGGGGCGAACAGATACGCAGTATTTT; CDR3 protein: CASSSRQGRTDTQYF
J gene: TRBJ2-1; clone size: many; CDR3 length: 17; V gene: TRBV7-6; D gene: TRBD2; CDR3 DNA: TGTGCCAGCAGCCCAACGCTTACCTTAGCGGGAGACAATGAGCAGTTCTTC; CDR3 protein: CASSPTLTLAGDNEQFF
J gene: TRBJ1-4; clone size: few; CDR3 length: 17; V gene: TRBV6-6; D gene: TRBD1; CDR3 DNA: TGTGCCAGCAGTTACTCAATCCCGGGACAGCTTAATGAAAAACTGTTTTTT; CDR3 protein: CASSYSIPGQLNEKLFF
J gene: TRBJ1-6; clone size: -; CDR3 length: 14; V gene: TRBV7-8; D gene: -; CDR3 DNA: TGTGCCAGCAGCCCACGGGACGGAGGTTCACCCCTCCACTTT; CDR3 protein: CASSPRDGGSPLHF
J gene: TRBJ2-1; clone size: -; CDR3 length: 16; V gene: TRBV10-3; D gene: -; CDR3 DNA: TGTGCCATCAGTGAGTCGCGGAGAGGAAAGGGTGGTGAGCAGTTCTTC; CDR3 protein: CAISESRRGKGGEQFF
J gene: TRBJ1-2; clone size: few; CDR3 length: 13; V gene: TRBV12-3/TRBV12-4; D gene: -; CDR3 DNA: TGTGCCAGCAGTCCGAGTCAGGGGCATGGCTACACCTTC; CDR3 protein: CASSPSQGHGYTF
J gene: TRBJ2-3; clone size: many; CDR3 length: 16; V gene: TRBV7-7; D gene: -; CDR3 DNA: TGTGCTAGCAGCTTAGGCGCAGAACGTGACACAGATACGCAGTATTTT; CDR3 protein: CASSLGAERDTDTQYF
J gene: TRBJ2-7; clone size: -; CDR3 length: 18; V gene: TRBV5-1; D gene: TRBD1; CDR3 DNA: TGCGCCAGCAGCTTGGAGGGGACAGGGCTACTATCTCCCTACGAGCAGTACTTC; CDR3 protein: CASSLEGTGLLSPYEQYF
J gene: TRBJ2-2; clone size: few; CDR3 length: 15; V gene: TRBV4-2; D gene: -; CDR3 DNA: TGTGCCAGCAGCCTTTCAAAGGCCGGAACCGGGGAGCTGTTTTTT; CDR3 protein: CASSLSKAGTGELFF
J gene: TRBJ2-1; clone size: few; CDR3 length: 16; V gene: TRBV11-1; D gene: -; CDR3 DNA: TGTGCCAGCAGCTTCGTCATCCCAGGCAATGGCAATGAGCAGTTCTTC; CDR3 protein: CASSFVIPGNGNEQFF
J gene: TRBJ2-1; clone size: -; CDR3 length: 15; V gene: TRBV4-3; D gene: -; CDR3 DNA: TGCGCCAGCAGCCAAGAGAGATCGGGGAACAATGAGCAGTTCTTC; CDR3 protein: CASSQERSGNNEQFF
J gene: TRBJ1-1; clone size: -; CDR3 length: 13; V gene: TRBV10-3; D gene: -; CDR3 DNA: TGTGCCATCAGTGAGTCGAAGACAACTGAAGCTTTCTTT; CDR3 protein: CAISESKTTEAFF
J gene: TRBJ1-4; clone size: few; CDR3 length: 15; V gene: TRBV28; D gene: TRBD1; CDR3 DNA: TGTGCCAGCAGTTTCGAGGGGACAGGTCGGGAAAAACTGTTTTTT; CDR3 protein: CASSFEGTGREKLFF
J gene: TRBJ2-3; clone size: -; CDR3 length: 14; V gene: TRBV10-2; D gene: -; CDR3 DNA: TGCGCCAGCAGTGACGGCCCGGCTCCAGATACGCAGTATTTT; CDR3 protein: CASSDGPAPDTQYF
J gene: TRBJ1-1; clone size: few; CDR3 length: 15; V gene: TRBV6-5; D gene: TRBD1; CDR3 DNA: TGTGCCAGCAGTTACTCGCCAGGGGGGAACACTGAAGCTTTCTTT; CDR3 protein: CASSYSPGGNTEAFF
J gene: TRBJ2-7; clone size: -; CDR3 length: 14; V gene: TRBV7-9; D gene: -; CDR3 DNA: TGTGCCAGCAGCGCCGGGACTGCTTACTACGAGCAGTACTTC; CDR3 protein: CASSAGTAYYEQYF
J gene: TRBJ2-2; clone size: -; CDR3 length: 14; V gene: TRBV7-9; D gene: -; CDR3 DNA: TGTGCCAGCAGCGCGCACTTACAGGGCCGGGAGCTGTTTTTT; CDR3 protein: CASSAHLQGRELFF
J gene: TRBJ2-1; clone size: few; CDR3 length: 17; V gene: TRBV7-6; D gene: -; CDR3 DNA: TGTGCCAGCAGCTTAGATTTCACAGCTCTTACCTACAATGAGCAGTTCTTC; CDR3 protein: CASSLDFTALTYNEQFF
J gene: TRBJ2-3; clone size: -; CDR3 length: 19; V gene: TRBV14; D gene: TRBD2; CDR3 DNA: TGTGCCAGCAGCCAAGATCGGAGACTAGCGGGGGGGCGCACAGATACGCAGTATTTT; CDR3 protein: CASSQDRRLAGGRTDTQYF
J gene: TRBJ2-3; clone size: -; CDR3 length: 14; V gene: TRBV28; D gene: -; CDR3 DNA: TGTGCCAGCAGTCGCTGGAGGGTTACAGATACGCAGTATTTT; CDR3 protein: CASSRWRVTDTQYF
J gene: TRBJ2-7; clone size: -; CDR3 length: 16; V gene: TRBV2; D gene: -; CDR3 DNA: TGTGCCAGCATGGCTAGTCGTACCATCATCAGCTACGAGCAGTACTTC; CDR3 protein: CASMASRTIISYEQYF
J gene: TRBJ1-1; clone size: many; CDR3 length: 13; V gene: TRBV10-2; D gene: TRBD1; CDR3 DNA: TGCGCCAGCAGTGAGTCGACAGGGTTTGAAGCTTTCTTT; CDR3 protein: CASSESTGFEAFF
J gene: TRBJ2-7; clone size: -; CDR3 length: 12; V gene: TRBV27; D gene: -; CDR3 DNA: TGTGCCAGCGGACCTCGGGGAGATGAGCAGTACTTC; CDR3 protein: CASGPRGDEQYF
J gene: TRBJ1-1; clone size: -; CDR3 length: 17; V gene: TRBV5-1; D gene: TRBD1; CDR3 DNA: TGCGCCAGCAGCTTGGCGACAGGGGGCAGGGTGAACACTGAAGCTTTCTTT; CDR3 protein: CASSLATGGRVNTEAFF
J gene: TRBJ2-2; clone size: -; CDR3 length: 18; V gene: TRBV7-9; D gene: -; CDR3 DNA: TGTGCCAGCAGCTTACAGGTGGACAGCATTTCGAACACCGGGGAGCTGTTTTTT; CDR3 protein: CASSLQVDSISNTGELFF
J gene: TRBJ2-1; clone size: -; CDR3 length: 14; V gene: TRBV6-5; D gene: TRBD1; CDR3 DNA: TGTGCCAGCTCTGAGAGGGGGCCCTACAATGAGCAGTTCTTC; CDR3 protein: CASSERGPYNEQFF
J gene: TRBJ1-1; clone size: -; CDR3 length: 13; V gene: TRBV19; D gene: -; CDR3 DNA: TGTGCCAGTTCGTGGGGGGCCGGCACTGAAGCTTTCTTT; CDR3 protein: CASSWGAGTEAFF
J gene: TRBJ2-5; clone size: few; CDR3 length: 14; V gene: TRBV19; D gene: -; CDR3 DNA: TGTGCCAGTAGTATAGAGGGCAGCCAAGAGACCCAGTACTTC; CDR3 protein: CASSIEGSQETQYF
J gene: TRBJ2-1; clone size: few; CDR3 length: 16; V gene: TRBV11-3; D gene: TRBD2; CDR3 DNA: TGTGCCAGCAGCTCCTGGGATAGCGGGGGAGAGGGGGAGCAGTTCTTC; CDR3 protein: CASSSWDSGGEGEQFF
J gene: TRBJ2-4; clone size: few; CDR3 length: 15; V gene: TRBV7-9; D gene: TRBD1; CDR3 DNA: TGTGCCATCAGCCGGGACAGCTTAGCCAAAAACATTCAGTACTTC; CDR3 protein: CAISRDSLAKNIQYF
J gene: TRBJ1-6; clone size: few; CDR3 length: 14; V gene: TRBV6-5; D gene: TRBD1; CDR3 DNA: TGTGCCAGCAGTTACACAGGGGTGAATTCACCCCTCCACTTT; CDR3 protein: CASSYTGVNSPLHF
J gene: TRBJ2-4; clone size: -; CDR3 length: 13; V gene: TRBV6-6; D gene: -; CDR3 DNA: TGTGCCAGCAGTTACGTCAGGGAGGACATTCAGTACTTC; CDR3 protein: CASSYVREDIQYF
J gene: TRBJ1-5; clone size: few; CDR3 length: 15; V gene: TRBV6-2/TRBV6-3; D gene: TRBD1; CDR3 DNA: TGTGCCAGCAGTTACCGGGACAGGGGTGACCAGCCCCAGCATTTT; CDR3 protein: CASSYRDRGDQPQHF